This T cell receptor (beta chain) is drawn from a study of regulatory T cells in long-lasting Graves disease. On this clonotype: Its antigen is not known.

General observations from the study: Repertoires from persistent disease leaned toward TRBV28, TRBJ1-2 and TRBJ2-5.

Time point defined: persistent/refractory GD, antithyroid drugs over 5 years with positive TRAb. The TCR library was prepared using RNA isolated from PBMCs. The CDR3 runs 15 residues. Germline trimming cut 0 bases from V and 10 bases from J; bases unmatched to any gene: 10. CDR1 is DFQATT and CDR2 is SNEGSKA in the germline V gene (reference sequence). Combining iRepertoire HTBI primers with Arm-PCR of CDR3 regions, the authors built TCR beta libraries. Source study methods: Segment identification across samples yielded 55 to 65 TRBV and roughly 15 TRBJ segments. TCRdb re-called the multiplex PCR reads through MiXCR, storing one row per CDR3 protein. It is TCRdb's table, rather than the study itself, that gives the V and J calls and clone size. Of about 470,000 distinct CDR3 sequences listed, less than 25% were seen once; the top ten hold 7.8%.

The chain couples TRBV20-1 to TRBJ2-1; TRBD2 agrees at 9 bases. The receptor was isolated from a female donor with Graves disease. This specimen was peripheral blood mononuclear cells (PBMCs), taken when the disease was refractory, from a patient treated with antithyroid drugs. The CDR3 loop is CSARDRRTSVYEQFF. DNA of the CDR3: TGCAGTGCTAGAGATCGTAGGACTAGCGTCTACGAGCAGTTCTTC.